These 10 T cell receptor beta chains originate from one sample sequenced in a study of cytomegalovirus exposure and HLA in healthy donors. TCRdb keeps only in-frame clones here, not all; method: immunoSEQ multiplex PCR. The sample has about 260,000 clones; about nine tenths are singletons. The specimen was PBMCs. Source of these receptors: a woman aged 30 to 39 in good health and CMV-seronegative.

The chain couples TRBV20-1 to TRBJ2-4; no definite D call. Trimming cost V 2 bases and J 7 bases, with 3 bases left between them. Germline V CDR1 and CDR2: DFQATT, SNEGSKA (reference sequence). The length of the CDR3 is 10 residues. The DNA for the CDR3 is TGCAGTGCTAGAACGAACATTCAGTACTTC. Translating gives CSARTNIQYF.

The CDR3 loop is CAIRQGALYEQYF. DNA of the CDR3: TGTGCCATCCGACAGGGGGCACTCTACGAGCAGTACTTC. The rearrangement uses TRBV28 and TRBJ2-7, with 10 bases lining up with TRBD1. The CDR3 covers 13 residues. Germline values: CDR1 MDHEN, CDR2 SYDVKM. V lost 10 bases, J lost 3 bases, and 6 bases stayed unmatched.

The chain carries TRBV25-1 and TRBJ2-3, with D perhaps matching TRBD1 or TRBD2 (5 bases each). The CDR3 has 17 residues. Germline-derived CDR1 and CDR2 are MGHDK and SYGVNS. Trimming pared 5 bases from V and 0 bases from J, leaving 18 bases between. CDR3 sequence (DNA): TGTGCCAGCAGTTTAAAAAATATTGAGGGGAGCACAGATACGCAGTATTTT. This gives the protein CASSLKNIEGSTDTQYF.

The CDR3, as DNA: TGTGCCAGCAGTTCACTAGGGACGATCTACGAGCAGTACTTC. It encodes CASSSLGTIYEQYF. V usage is TRBV27 and J usage is TRBJ2-7; either TRBD1 or TRBD2 may fit D (5 bases each). V was shortened by 4 bases and J by 3 bases, with 13 bases between the two germline ends. The CDR3 contains 14 residues. Germline values: CDR1 MNHEY, CDR2 SMNVEV (reference sequence).

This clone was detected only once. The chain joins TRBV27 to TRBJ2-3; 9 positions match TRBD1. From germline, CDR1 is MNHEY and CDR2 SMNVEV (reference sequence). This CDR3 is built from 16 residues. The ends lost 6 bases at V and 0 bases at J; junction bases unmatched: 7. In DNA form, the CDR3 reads TGTGCCAGCAGCACAGGGACAGGGTGGAGCACAGATACGCAGTATTTT. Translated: CASSTGTGWSTDTQYF.

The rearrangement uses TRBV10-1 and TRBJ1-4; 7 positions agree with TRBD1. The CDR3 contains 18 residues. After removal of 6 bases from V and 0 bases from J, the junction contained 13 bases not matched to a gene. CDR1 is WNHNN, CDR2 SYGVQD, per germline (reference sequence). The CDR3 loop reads CASSLGTATFATNEKLFF. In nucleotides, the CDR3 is TGCGCCAGCAGCCTTGGGACAGCCACTTTTGCAACTAATGAAAAACTGTTTTTT.

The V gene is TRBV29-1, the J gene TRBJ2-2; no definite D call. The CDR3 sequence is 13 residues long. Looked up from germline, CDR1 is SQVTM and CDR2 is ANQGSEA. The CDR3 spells CALGPTGTGELFF. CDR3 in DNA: TGCGCCCTGGGTCCTACGGGCACCGGGGAGCTGTTTTTT.

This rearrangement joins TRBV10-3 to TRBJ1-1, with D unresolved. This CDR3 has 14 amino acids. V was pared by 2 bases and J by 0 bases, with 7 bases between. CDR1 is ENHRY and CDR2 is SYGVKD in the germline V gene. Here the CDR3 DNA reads TGTGCCATCAGTGAGAACACGATGAACACTGAAGCTTTCTTT. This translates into CAISENTMNTEAFF.

This chain's CDR3 is CASRASGSGSHEQFF. The CDR3 DNA reads TGTGCCAGCAGGGCTAGCGGGAGTGGAAGCCATGAGCAGTTCTTC. This sequence joins TRBV11-3 and TRBJ2-1, with 10 bases that match TRBD2. The germline CDR1 and CDR2 sequences are SGHNT and YENEEA. With V trimmed by 6 bases and J by 8 bases, 10 bases remained unmatched. The CDR3 consists of 15 residues.

The CDR3 protein is CASSDLAGNLDEQFF. The CDR3 region has the DNA TGTGCCAGCAGCGATCTAGCGGGAAATCTTGATGAGCAGTTCTTC. V gene TRBV6-5 combines with J gene TRBJ2-1, with TRBD2 identical over 9 bases. The ends lost 6 bases at V and 8 bases at J; junction bases unmatched: 11. The CDR3 runs to 15 residues. Per germline, CDR1 MNHEY and CDR2 SVGAGI.